Below, 12 T cell receptor beta chains from the same sample are listed, as sequenced in a study of blood T cells in healthy people across ages. A second PCR, run for about 7 to 12 cycles, used a sample-barcoded 5' primer plus a J-beta primer mix. TCRdb re-derived calls from the 5' RACE reads in MiXCR, one entry per CDR3 protein. The repertoire holds about 780,000 distinct CDR3 sequences, about 42% seen once, with less than 20% in the top ten. The sequencing sample was made of blood. The receptors come from a man aged 80 or over in good health.

This clonotype was observed a few times. DNA for the CDR3: TGCAGCGTTGAAGATCGGGATATTCAGTACTTC. This codes for CSVEDRDIQYF. The chain uses TRBV29-1 and TRBJ2-4, with D maybe TRBD2 (5 bases). The CDR3 is made up of 11 amino acids. Germline V gene data show CDR1 as SQVTM and CDR2 as ANQGSEA. V gave up 0 bases and J gave up 10 bases, with 7 bases separating them. Filled out from reference TRBV29-1 and TRBJ2-4, the complete variable domain reads SAVISQKPSRDICQRGTSLTIQCQVDSQVTMMFWYRQQPGQSLTLIATANQGSEATYESGFVIDKFPISRPNLTFSTLTVSNMSPEDSSIYLCSVEDRDIQYFGAGTRLSVL.

In its sample, this clonotype was seen a few times. The chain recombines TRBV20-1 with TRBJ2-3, with a tentative D call TRBD2 (7 bases). Between the trimmed V and J ends, which lost 5 bases and 1 base, there was a span of 13 bases. There are 14 residues in the CDR3. Germline CDR1 reads DFQATT; CDR2 reads SNEGSKA (reference sequence). Here the CDR3 reads CSAGGGSGTDTQYF. The CDR3 DNA is TGCAGTGCTGGGGGGGGCTCGGGCACAGATACGCAGTATTTT.

The V gene is TRBV15, the J gene TRBJ2-1; D is unresolved. This CDR3 is built from 12 residues. Trimming removed 10 bases at V and 5 bases at J, with 12 bases between. Germline V CDR1 and CDR2: LNHNV, YYDKDF (reference sequence). CDR3 loop: CAILGGDNEQFF. The CDR3 DNA follows: TGTGCCATTCTTGGCGGTGACAATGAGCAGTTCTTC.

In its sample, this clonotype was seen a few times. The chain has TRBV7-9 and TRBJ2-7, with 8 bases aligning to TRBD1. CDR1 SEHNR and CDR2 FQNEAQ come from the germline V gene (reference sequence). Unmatched junction bases numbered 12, after V lost 2 bases and J lost 6 bases. This CDR3 region has 16 residues. CDR3: CASSLYGLGDRGEQYF. The CDR3 nucleotides are TGTGCCAGCAGCTTATATGGTTTGGGCGACAGGGGCGAGCAGTACTTC.

The chain combines TRBV7-6 with TRBJ2-3; maybe TRBD1 (6 bases). The germline V gene has CDR1 SGHVS and CDR2 FNYEAQ. V was trimmed by 5 bases and J by 8 bases, leaving 26 bases between them. The CDR3 totals 17 residues. The DNA of the CDR3 is TGTGCCAGCAGCGTGTCGGCTAACAGGGAAGGGTTGGCTACGCAGTATTTT. Protein product: CASSVSANREGLATQYF.

This clonotype has just a few counts. The chain uses TRBV29-1 and TRBJ2-1, with TRBD2 identical over 10 bases. CDR1 and CDR2 (germline): SQVTM, ANQGSEA. The ends lost 5 bases at V and 0 bases at J; junction bases unmatched: 10. This CDR3 spans 17 amino acids. CDR3 bases: TGCAGCGTTCGAACTAGCGGGAAGGGATTCTCCTACAATGAGCAGTTCTTC. Translated: CSVRTSGKGFSYNEQFF.

The table lists this clonotype with a few counts. This chain uses TRBV28 with TRBJ1-2, with D possibly matching TRBD1 (5 bases). The V end lost 7 bases, the J end lost 0 bases, and 15 bases lay between the germline ends. The CDR3 totals 15 residues. CDR1 and CDR2 (germline): MDHEN, SYDVKM. CDR3 coding DNA: TGTGCCAGCATCAACGGGGGTCCTGCTAACTATGGCTACACCTTC. Translation gives CASINGGPANYGYTF.

The chain employs TRBV7-2 and TRBJ1-6; 8 bases agree with TRBD1. This CDR3 contains 15 residues. The V segment lost 5 bases and the J segment 7 bases; nucleotides outside the gene matches: 7. Germline V lookup: CDR1 SGHTA, CDR2 FQGNSA. CDR3 protein: CASSPGQEGNSPLHF. CDR3 coding DNA: TGTGCCAGCAGCCCGGGACAGGAGGGGAATTCACCCCTCCACTTT.

The chain joins TRBV7-3 to TRBJ1-2; TRBD1 aligns across 7 bases. CDR1 and CDR2 from the germline V gene are SGHTA and FQGTGA. CDR3 length: 14 residues. V lost 6 bases, J lost 2 bases, and 6 bases stayed unmatched. The CDR3 protein is CASRPTGLNYGYTF. The DNA for the CDR3 is TGTGCCAGCAGACCGACAGGGCTGAACTATGGCTACACCTTC.

This clonotype turned up a few times. The V call is TRBV6-6, the J call TRBJ2-5, with D unclear. With the DNA end fitting TRBJ2-7 better, the J assignment may be wrong. The CDR3 sequence is 13 residues long. The germline V gene encodes CDR1 MNHNY and CDR2 SVGAGI (reference sequence). The CDR3 sequence is CASSDGVGYEQYF. CDR3 bases: TGTGCCAGCAGTGACGGCGTTGGCTACGAGCAGTACTTC.

This clonotype was picked up a small number of times. The chain has TRBV5-6 and TRBJ2-5; 14 bases are a match to TRBD2. From germline, CDR1 is SGHDT and CDR2 YYEEEE. This CDR3 spans 18 amino acids. V trimming: 2 bases; J trimming: 4 bases; junction bases outside the gene matches: 10. The CDR3 loop is CASSLGTSGSPLRETQYF. Here the CDR3 DNA reads TGTGCCAGCAGCTTAGGGACTAGCGGGAGCCCTCTGAGAGAGACCCAGTACTTC.

This clonotype came up many times. The CDR3 region is CSVEDLARAETQYF. CDR3 nucleotides: TGCAGCGTTGAAGATCTGGCCAGGGCGGAGACCCAGTACTTC. The chain joins TRBV29-1 to TRBJ2-5; maybe TRBD1 (5 bases). Germline V gene lookup returns CDR1 SQVTM and CDR2 ANQGSEA. This CDR3 has 14 residues. Trimming stripped 0 bases from V and 5 bases from J, with 13 bases between.